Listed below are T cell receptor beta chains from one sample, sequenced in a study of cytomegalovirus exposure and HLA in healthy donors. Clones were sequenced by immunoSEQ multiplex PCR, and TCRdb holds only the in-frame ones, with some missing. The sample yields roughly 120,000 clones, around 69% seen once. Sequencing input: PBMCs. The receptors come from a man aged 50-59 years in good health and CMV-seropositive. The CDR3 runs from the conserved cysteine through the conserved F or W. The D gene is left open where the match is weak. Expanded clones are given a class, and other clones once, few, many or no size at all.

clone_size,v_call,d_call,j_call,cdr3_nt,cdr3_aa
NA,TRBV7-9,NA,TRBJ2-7,TGTGCCAGCGGTTTGCAGTCATACGAGCAGTACTTC,CASGLQSYEQYF
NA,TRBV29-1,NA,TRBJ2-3,TGCAGCGTAGAGATGGACTCCTACACAGATACGCAGTATTTT,CSVEMDSYTDTQYF
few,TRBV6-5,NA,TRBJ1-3,TGTGCCAGCAGTCGTCTTTTCTCCGGCGGGAACACCATATATTTT,CASSRLFSGGNTIYF
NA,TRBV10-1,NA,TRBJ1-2,TGCGCCAGCAGTGAGACGGGACAACCGTACTATGGCTACACCTTC,CASSETGQPYYGYTF
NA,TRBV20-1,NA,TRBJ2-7,TGCAGTGCTAGGGCAGGGTACGAGCAGTACTTC,CSARAGYEQYF
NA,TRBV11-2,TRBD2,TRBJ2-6,TGTGCCAGCAGCGAGGGCGGGGGGCCAGGGGCCAACGTCCTGGCTTTC,CASSEGGGPGANVLAF
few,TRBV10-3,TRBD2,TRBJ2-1,TGTGCCATCAGTGTCCTAGCGGGAGAGGGCAATGAGCAGTTCTTC,CAISVLAGEGNEQFF
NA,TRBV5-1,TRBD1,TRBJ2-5,TGCGCCAGCAGCTTGGAAGGGGGCGCAGGAGAGACCCAGTACTTC,CASSLEGGAGETQYF
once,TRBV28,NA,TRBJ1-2,TGTGCCACATTGGACAGAAACTATGGCTACACCTTC,CATLDRNYGYTF
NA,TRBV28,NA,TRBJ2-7,TGTGCCAGCACAAGGACTAACTTCGACGAGCAGTACTTC,CASTRTNFDEQYF
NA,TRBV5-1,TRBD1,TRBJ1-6,TGCGCCAGCAGCTTGGGACAGGGTGGCTCACCCCTCCACTTT,CASSLGQGGSPLHF
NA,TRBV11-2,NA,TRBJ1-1,TGTGCCAGCAGCTTAGTACCCGCCAGTGCTGAAGCTTTCTTT,CASSLVPASAEAFF
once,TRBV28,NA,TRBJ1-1,TGTGCCAGCAGTCCGCTGGGCCTGAGCACTGAAGCTTTCTTT,CASSPLGLSTEAFF
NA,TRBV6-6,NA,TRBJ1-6,TGTGCCAGCACCGGGGATAAGGCCCTCCACTTT,CASTGDKALHF
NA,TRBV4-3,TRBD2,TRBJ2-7,TGCGCCAGCAGCCAAGATGTAATAGCGGGGGTTCTTTCCTACGAGCAGTACTTC,CASSQDVIAGVLSYEQYF
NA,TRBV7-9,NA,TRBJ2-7,TGTGCCAGCAGCAGCCCCCGCGGAGGCTTTTTGGGCGAGCAGTACTTC,CASSSPRGGFLGEQYF
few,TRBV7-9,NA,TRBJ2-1,TGTGCCAGCAGCTTCCGGGAGCACAATGAGCAGTTCTTC,CASSFREHNEQFF
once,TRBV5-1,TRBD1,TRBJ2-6,TGCGCCGGCAGCTTGGTGCCAGGGGGTACAGGGGCCAACGTCCTGACTTTC,CAGSLVPGGTGANVLTF
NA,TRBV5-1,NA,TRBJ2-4,TGCGCCAGCTCCCCTCGGACTCCACTCTCGGACAAAAACATTCAGTACTTC,CASSPRTPLSDKNIQYF
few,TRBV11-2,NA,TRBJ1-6,TGTGCCAGCAGCTTAGGAGTCAGGGTTAATTCACCCCTCCACTTT,CASSLGVRVNSPLHF
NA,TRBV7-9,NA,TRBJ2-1,TGTGCCAGCAGCTTCAGCAATGAGCAGTTCTTC,CASSFSNEQFF
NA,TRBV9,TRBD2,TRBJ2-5,TGTGCCAGCAGCCCCCGTTCTAGCGGTTCGGAGACCCAGTACTTC,CASSPRSSGSETQYF
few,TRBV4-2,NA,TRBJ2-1,TGTGCCAGCAGCCAAGATAGCGGAGCTTACAATGAGCAGTTCTTC,CASSQDSGAYNEQFF
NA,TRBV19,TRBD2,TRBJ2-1,TGTGCCAGTCAGGGACTAGCGGGAATCAATGAGCAGTTCTTC,CASQGLAGINEQFF
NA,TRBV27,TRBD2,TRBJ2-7,TGTGCCAGCAGGTCGACTAGCGGAATCTACGAGCAGTACTTC,CASRSTSGIYEQYF
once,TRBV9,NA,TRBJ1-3,TGTGCCAGCAGCGTAGACGCAGGGCTAGGGGGTGGAAACACCATATATTTT,CASSVDAGLGGGNTIYF
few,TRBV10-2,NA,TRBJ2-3,TGCGCCAGCCGACCCGGAGGTACAGATACGCAGTATTTT,CASRPGGTDTQYF
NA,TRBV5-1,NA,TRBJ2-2,TGCGCCAGCAGCTTGGATGGGGGCTGGGGAACCGGGGAGCTGTTTTTT,CASSLDGGWGTGELFF